The following is a TCR beta chain sequence with its context. Its antigen remains unknown. The data were obtained in a study of shared clonotypes between healthy human individuals. General study results and limits: Some clonotypes were shared by all four sorted-subset donors, while others were not shared. The non-shared ones had lower generation probabilities than the shared ones.

Into CD45RA+ naive and CD45RA-negative memory subsets, the CD4+ cells were split. Produced via immunoSEQ multiplex PCR; TCRdb's table is partial and in-frame only. The table shows roughly 2.4 million clones, with approximately 94% occurring only once. The source of this sequence is a man between 18 and 35 years old in good health. The sample comprised naive CD4+ T cells sorted from blood. Subset defined: CD45RA+ positively selected.

In DNA, the CDR3 is TGTGCCAGCCAAGACAGAGACGAGCAGTACTTC. Its protein is CASQDRDEQYF. This chain links TRBV19 with TRBJ2-7; TRBD1 is a possible D gene (5 bases). The CDR3 runs 11 residues. Germline V gene data show CDR1 as LNHDA and CDR2 as SQIVND (reference sequence). Trimming removed 9 bases from V and 5 bases from J, with 11 bases in between.